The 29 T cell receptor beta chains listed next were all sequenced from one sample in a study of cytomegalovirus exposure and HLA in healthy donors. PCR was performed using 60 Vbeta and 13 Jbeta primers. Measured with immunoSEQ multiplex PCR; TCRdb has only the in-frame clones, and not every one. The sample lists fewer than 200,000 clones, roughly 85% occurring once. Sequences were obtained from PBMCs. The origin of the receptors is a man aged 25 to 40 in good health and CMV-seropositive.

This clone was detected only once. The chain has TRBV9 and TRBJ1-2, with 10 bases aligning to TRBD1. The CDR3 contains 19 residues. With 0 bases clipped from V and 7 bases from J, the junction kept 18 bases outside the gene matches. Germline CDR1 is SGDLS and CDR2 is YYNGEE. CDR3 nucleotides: TGTGCCAGCAGCGTAGCCCTACTGAGATGGGGACAGGGGAATACTGGCTACACCTTC. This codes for CASSVALLRWGQGNTGYTF. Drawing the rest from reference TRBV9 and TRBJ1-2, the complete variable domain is DSGVTQTPKHLITATGQRVTLRCSPRSGDLSVYWYQQSLDQGLQFLIQYYNGEERAKGNILERFSAQQFPDLHSELNLSSLELGDSALYFCASSVALLRWGQGNTGYTFGSGTRLTVV.

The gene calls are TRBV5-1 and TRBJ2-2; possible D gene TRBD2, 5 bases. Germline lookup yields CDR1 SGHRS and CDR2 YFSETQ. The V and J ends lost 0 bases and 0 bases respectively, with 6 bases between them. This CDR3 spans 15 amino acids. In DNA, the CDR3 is TGCGCCAGCAGCTTGGGGACTTCGAACACCGGGGAGCTGTTTTTT. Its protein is CASSLGTSNTGELFF.

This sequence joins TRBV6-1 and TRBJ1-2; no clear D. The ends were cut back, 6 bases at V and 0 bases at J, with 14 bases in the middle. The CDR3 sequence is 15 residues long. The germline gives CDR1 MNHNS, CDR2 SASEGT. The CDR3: CASRERYGANYGYTF. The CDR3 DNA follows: TGTGCCAGCAGAGAGCGTTACGGAGCTAACTATGGCTACACCTTC.

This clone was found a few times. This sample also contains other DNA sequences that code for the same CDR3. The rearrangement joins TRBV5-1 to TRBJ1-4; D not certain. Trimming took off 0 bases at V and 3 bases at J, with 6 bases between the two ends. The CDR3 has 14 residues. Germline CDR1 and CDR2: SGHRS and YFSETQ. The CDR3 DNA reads TGCGCCAGCAGCTTGGGAGGGCCTAATGAAAAACTGTTTTTT. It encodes CASSLGGPNEKLFF.

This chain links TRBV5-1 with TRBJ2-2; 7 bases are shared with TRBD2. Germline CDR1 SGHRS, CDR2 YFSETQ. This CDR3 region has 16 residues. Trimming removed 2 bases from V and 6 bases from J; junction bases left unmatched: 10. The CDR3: CASSFFLAEASGELFF. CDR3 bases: TGCGCCAGCAGCTTTTTTCTAGCGGAGGCATCCGGGGAGCTGTTTTTT.

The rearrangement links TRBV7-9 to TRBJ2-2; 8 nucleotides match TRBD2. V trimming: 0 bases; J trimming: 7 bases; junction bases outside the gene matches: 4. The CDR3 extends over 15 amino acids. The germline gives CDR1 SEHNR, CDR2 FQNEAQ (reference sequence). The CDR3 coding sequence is TGTGCCAGCAGCTTAGCTAGAGCGGGAGTCGGGGAGCTGTTTTTT. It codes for CASSLARAGVGELFF.

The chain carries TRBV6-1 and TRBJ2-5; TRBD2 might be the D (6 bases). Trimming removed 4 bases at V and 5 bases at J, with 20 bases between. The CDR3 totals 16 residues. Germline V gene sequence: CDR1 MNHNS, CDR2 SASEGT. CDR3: CASSGALAPGWETQYF. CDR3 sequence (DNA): TGTGCCAGCAGTGGAGCTCTAGCGCCGGGGTGGGAGACCCAGTACTTC.

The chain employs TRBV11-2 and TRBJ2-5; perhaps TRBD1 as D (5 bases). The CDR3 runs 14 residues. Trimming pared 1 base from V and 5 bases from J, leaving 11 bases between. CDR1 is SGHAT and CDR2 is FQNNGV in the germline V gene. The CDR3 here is CASSLVGAGETQYF. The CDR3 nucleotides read TGTGCCAGCAGCTTAGTAGGGGCCGGGGAGACCCAGTACTTC.

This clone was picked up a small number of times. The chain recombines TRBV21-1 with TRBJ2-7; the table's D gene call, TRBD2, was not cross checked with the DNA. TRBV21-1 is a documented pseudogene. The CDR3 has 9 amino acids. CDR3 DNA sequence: TGTGCCAGACCGGGACTTCAGTACGTC. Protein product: CARPGLQYV.

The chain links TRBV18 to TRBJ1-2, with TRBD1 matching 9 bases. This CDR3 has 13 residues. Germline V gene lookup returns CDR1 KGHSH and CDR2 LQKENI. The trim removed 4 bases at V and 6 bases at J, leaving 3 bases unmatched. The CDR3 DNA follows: TGTGCCAGCTCACACCGGGACAGGGATGGCTACACCTTC. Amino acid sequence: CASSHRDRDGYTF.

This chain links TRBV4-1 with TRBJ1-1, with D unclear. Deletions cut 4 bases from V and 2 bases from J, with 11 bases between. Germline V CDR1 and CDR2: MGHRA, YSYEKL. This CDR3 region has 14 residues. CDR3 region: CASSPEVTNTEAFF. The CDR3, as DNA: TGCGCCAGCAGCCCCGAGGTTACCAACACTGAAGCTTTCTTT.

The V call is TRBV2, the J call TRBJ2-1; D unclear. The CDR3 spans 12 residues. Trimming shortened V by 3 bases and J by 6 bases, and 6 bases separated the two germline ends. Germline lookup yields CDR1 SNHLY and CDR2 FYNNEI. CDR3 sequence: CASSDGFNEQFF. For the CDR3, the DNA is TGTGCCAGCAGTGACGGGTTCAATGAGCAGTTCTTC.

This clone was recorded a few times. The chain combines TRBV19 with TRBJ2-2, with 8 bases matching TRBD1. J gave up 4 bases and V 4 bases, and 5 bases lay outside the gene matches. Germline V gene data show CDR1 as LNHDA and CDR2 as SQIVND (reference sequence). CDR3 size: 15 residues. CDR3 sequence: CASSTRQGSTGELFF. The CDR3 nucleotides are TGTGCCAGTAGTACCCGACAGGGGAGCACCGGGGAGCTGTTTTTT. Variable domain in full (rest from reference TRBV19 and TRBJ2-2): DGGITQSPKYLFRKEGQNVTLSCEQNLNHDAMYWYRQDPGQGLRLIYYSQIVNDFQKGDIAEGYSVSREKKESFPLTVTSAQKNPTAFYLCASSTRQGSTGELFFGEGSRLTVL.

The CDR3 DNA follows: TGTGCCAGCAGCCGCCAGGGGGCCGGCAATGAGCAGTTCTTC. Amino acid sequence: CASSRQGAGNEQFF. The gene calls are TRBV25-1 and TRBJ2-1; 8 bases map to TRBD1. The CDR3 spans 14 residues. Losses at the gene ends were 6 bases for V and 6 bases for J; bases not matched to a gene: 7. CDR1 and CDR2 (germline): MGHDK, SYGVNS.

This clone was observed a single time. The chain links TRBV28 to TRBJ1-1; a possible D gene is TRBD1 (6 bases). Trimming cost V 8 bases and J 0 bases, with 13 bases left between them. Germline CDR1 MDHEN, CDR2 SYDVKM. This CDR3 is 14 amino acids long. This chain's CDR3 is CASQGMALNTEAFF. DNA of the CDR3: TGTGCCAGCCAGGGGATGGCACTGAACACTGAAGCTTTCTTT.

CDR3 sequence: CASSPYLGETQYF. DNA for the CDR3: TGTGCCAGCTCACCATATTTGGGCGAGACCCAGTACTTC. The chain has TRBV18 and TRBJ2-5, with D uncertain. The CDR3 is made up of 13 amino acids. CDR1 KGHSH and CDR2 LQKENI come from the germline V gene. The V and J ends lost 2 bases and 5 bases respectively, with 9 bases between them.

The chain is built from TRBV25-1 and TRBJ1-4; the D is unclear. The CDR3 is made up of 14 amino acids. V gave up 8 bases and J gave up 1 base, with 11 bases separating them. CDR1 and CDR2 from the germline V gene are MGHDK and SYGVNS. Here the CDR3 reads CASGVAGTNEKLFF. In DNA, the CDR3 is TGTGCCAGCGGCGTTGCGGGAACTAATGAAAAACTGTTTTTT.

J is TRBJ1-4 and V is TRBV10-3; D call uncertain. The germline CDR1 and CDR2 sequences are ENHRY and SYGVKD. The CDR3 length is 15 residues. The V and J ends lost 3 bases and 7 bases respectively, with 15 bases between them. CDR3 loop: CAISDLGGGGEKLFF. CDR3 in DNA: TGTGCCATCAGTGACCTCGGCGGAGGAGGTGAAAAACTGTTTTTT.

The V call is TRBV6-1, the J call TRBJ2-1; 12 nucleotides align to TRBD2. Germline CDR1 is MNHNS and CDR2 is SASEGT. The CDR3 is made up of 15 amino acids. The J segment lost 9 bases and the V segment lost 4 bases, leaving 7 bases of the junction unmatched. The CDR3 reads CASSGTTSGSFEQFF. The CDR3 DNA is TGTGCCAGCAGTGGAACGACTAGCGGGAGTTTTGAGCAGTTCTTC.

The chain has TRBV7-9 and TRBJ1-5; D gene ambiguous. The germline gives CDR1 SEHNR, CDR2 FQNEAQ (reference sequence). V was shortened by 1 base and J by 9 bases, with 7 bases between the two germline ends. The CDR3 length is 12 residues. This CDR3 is CASSLGGGPQHF. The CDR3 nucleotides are TGTGCCAGCAGCTTAGGGGGAGGGCCCCAGCATTTT.

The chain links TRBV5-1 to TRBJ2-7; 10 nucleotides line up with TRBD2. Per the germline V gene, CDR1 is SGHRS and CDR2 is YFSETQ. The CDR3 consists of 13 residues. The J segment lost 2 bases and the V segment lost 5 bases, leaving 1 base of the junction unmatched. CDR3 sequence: CASRLAGTYEQYF. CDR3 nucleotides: TGCGCCAGCAGACTAGCGGGAACCTACGAGCAGTACTTC.

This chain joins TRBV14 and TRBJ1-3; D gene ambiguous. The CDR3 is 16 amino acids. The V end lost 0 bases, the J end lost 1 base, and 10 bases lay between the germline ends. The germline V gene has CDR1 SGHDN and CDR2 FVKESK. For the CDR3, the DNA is TGTGCCAGCAGCCAAGATCTCGGGGTTTCTGGAAACACCATATATTTT. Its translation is CASSQDLGVSGNTIYF.

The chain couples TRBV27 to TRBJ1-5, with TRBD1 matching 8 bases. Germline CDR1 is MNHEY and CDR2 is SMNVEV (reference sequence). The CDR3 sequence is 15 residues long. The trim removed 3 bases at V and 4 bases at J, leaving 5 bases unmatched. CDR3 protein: CASSLGTGVNQPQHF. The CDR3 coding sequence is TGTGCCAGCAGTTTGGGGACAGGAGTTAATCAGCCCCAGCATTTT.

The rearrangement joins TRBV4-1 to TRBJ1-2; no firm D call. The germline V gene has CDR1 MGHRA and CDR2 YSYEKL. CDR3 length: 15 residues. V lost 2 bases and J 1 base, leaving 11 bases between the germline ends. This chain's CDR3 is CASSQSFGFNYGYTF. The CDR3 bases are TGCGCCAGCAGCCAATCTTTCGGGTTTAACTATGGCTACACCTTC.

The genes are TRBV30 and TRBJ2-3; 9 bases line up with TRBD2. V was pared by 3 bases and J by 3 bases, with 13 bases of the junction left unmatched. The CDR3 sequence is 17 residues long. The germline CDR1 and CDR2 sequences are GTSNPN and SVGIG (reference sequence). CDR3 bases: TGTGCCTGGAGGGTGTGGCGGGAGGGCCTGGGGACAGATACGCAGTATTTT. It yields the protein CAWRVWREGLGTDTQYF.

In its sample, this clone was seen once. CDR3 in amino acids: CASSLTSGSANEQFF. The DNA of the CDR3 is TGTGCCAGCAGTTTAACGAGCGGATCAGCCAATGAGCAGTTCTTC. This rearrangement joins TRBV27 to TRBJ2-1, with D perhaps matching TRBD2 (5 bases). Trimming took 2 bases from V and 6 from J, leaving 14 bases between them. Per the germline V gene, CDR1 is MNHEY and CDR2 is SMNVEV (reference sequence). The CDR3 consists of 15 residues.

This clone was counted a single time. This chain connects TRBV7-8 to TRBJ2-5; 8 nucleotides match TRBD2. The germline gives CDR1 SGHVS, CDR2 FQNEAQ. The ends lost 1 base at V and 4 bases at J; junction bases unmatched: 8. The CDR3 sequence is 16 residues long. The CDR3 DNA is TGTGCCAGCAGCTTAGTACCTCGGGAGGGCAGAGAGACCCAGTACTTC. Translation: CASSLVPREGRETQYF. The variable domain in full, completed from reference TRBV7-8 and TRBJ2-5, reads GAGVSQSPRYKVAKRGQDVALRCDPISGHVSLFWYQQALGQGPEFLTYFQNEAQLDKSGLPSDRFFAERPEGSVSTLKIQRTQQEDSAVYLCASSLVPREGRETQYFGPGTRLLVL.

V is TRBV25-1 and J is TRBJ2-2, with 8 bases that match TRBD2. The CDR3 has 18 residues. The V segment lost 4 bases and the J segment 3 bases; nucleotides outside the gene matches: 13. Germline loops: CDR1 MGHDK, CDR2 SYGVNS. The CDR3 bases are TGTGCCAGCAGTGGATTGACAGCTAGCGGGTATGACACCGGGGAGCTGTTTTTT. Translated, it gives CASSGLTASGYDTGELFF.

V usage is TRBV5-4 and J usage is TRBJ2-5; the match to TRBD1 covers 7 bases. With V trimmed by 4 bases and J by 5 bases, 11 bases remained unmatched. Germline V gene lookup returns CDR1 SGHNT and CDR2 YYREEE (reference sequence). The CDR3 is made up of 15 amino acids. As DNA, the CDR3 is TGTGCCAGCAGCCCGGTACAGGGGTACTTGGAGACCCAGTACTTC. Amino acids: CASSPVQGYLETQYF.